The 25 T cell receptor beta chains reported below all come from one sample, sequenced in a study of T-cell memory formation after mild COVID-19. In TCRdb, the 5' RACE reads were re-called with MiXCR into one record per CDR3 protein. The sample shows 92,000 or so distinct CDR3 sequences, about 15% of them seen only once. The sequenced material came from PBMCs or a T cell subset sorted from them (not recorded which). These receptors all stem from a man aged 18-30 years who had mild COVID-19 (a few samples of this study predate the infection). Cell type and time point are not known.

A few counts support this clonotype. The chain employs TRBV29-1 and TRBJ1-1, with 10 bases aligning to TRBD1. This CDR3 comprises 12 residues. The germline V gene has CDR1 SQVTM and CDR2 ANQGSEA. J lost 4 bases, V lost 6 bases, and 2 bases had no gene match. CDR3 coding DNA: TGCAGCGTCGGGGACAGGGGCACTGAAGCTTTCTTT. It specifies CSVGDRGTEAFF.

This clonotype was seen more than once but under ten times. This rearrangement joins TRBV10-3 to TRBJ1-2; 10 bases match TRBD1. This CDR3 contains 15 residues. V trimming: 6 bases; J trimming: 5 bases; junction bases outside the gene matches: 9. Per the germline V gene, CDR1 is ENHRY and CDR2 is SYGVKD. CDR3 in amino acids: CAIRDDRGLFYGYTF. The CDR3 DNA sequence: TGTGCCATCAGGGATGACAGGGGGCTATTTTATGGCTACACCTTC.

The V gene is TRBV12-3 or TRBV12-4, the J gene TRBJ1-1; D not resolved. The V gene lost 1 base and the J gene lost 6 bases, with 9 bases spanning the gap. This CDR3 contains 13 residues. Here the CDR3 DNA reads TGTGCCAGCAGTTTAGGTCCCGGCTCTGAAGCTTTCTTT. This translates into CASSLGPGSEAFF.

The DNA of the CDR3 is TGTGCCAGCAGCCAAGACGGAACCTATAGCAATCAGCCCCAGCATTTT. Translating gives CASSQDGTYSNQPQHF. The chain has TRBV4-2 and TRBJ1-5; D ambiguous. V gave up 0 bases and J gave up 0 bases, with 9 bases separating them. The CDR3 is made up of 16 amino acids. CDR1 LGHNA and CDR2 YNFKEQ come from the germline V gene.

This clonotype was counted between two and nine times. The chain uses TRBV27 and TRBJ1-2; the match to TRBD1 covers 9 bases. The ends lost 1 base at V and 7 bases at J; junction bases unmatched: 4. The CDR3 contains 14 residues. Germline assignment: CDR1 MNHEY and CDR2 SMNVEV (reference sequence). CDR3 coding DNA: TGTGCCAGCAGTTTATTGGGACAGGGACCTGGCTACACCTTC. Its translation: CASSLLGQGPGYTF.

This clonotype showed up just a few times. This chain uses TRBV4-2 with TRBJ1-1; no clear D gene. CDR1 and CDR2 from the germline V gene are LGHNA and YNFKEQ. V was clipped by 1 base and J by 1 base, with 7 bases between them. The CDR3 totals 14 residues. The CDR3 DNA reads TGTGCCAGCAGCCAAGTCGCAGAGAACACTGAAGCTTTCTTT. Its protein is CASSQVAENTEAFF.

The rearrangement links TRBV14 to TRBJ2-7, with 15 bases fitting TRBD2. The CDR3 totals 20 residues. Germline CDR1 is SGHDN and CDR2 is FVKESK. Losses at the gene ends were 7 bases for V and 0 bases for J; bases not matched to a gene: 16. The CDR3 DNA follows: TGTGCCAGCATCCCCGGACGGCGGACTAGCGGGGGGGTACCCTCCTACGAGCAGTACGTC. Amino acids: CASIPGRRTSGGVPSYEQYV.

V and J are TRBV5-5 and TRBJ2-7, with D perhaps TRBD1 (6 bases). The CDR3 is 14 residues long. The V gene's germline CDR1 is SGHKS and CDR2 YYEKEE (reference sequence). Trimming cost V 6 bases and J 7 bases, with 20 bases left between them. Written as DNA, the CDR3 is TGTGCCAGCACCATGGGGGCAGGGGCTCGAGAGCAGTACTTC. As protein: CASTMGAGAREQYF. The full variable domain, with the rest looked up from reference TRBV5-5 and TRBJ2-7, is DAGVTQSPTHLIKTRGQQVTLRCSPISGHKSVSWYQQVLGQGPQFIFQYYEKEERGRGNFPDRFSARQFPNYSSELNVNALLLGDSALYLCASTMGAGAREQYFGPGTRLTVT.

The rearrangement links TRBV7-8 to TRBJ1-6, with unresolved D. Germline V CDR1 and CDR2: SGHVS, FQNEAQ. The germline V and J ends were trimmed by 2 bases and 10 bases, with 15 bases remaining between them. There are 15 residues in the CDR3. CDR3 sequence: CASSLPIGPNSPLHF. The CDR3 region has the DNA TGTGCCAGCAGCTTACCTATCGGTCCCAACTCACCCCTCCACTTT.

The sample holds many counts of this clonotype. The CDR3 DNA follows: TGTGCCAGCAGCAAGCTAAGTGGGACACCCCCATTTAGCACAGATACGCAGTATTTT. It codes for CASSKLSGTPPFSTDTQYF. This sequence joins TRBV7-2 and TRBJ2-3; D might be TRBD1 (6 bases). The CDR3 sequence is 19 residues long. Germline CDR1 SGHTA, CDR2 FQGNSA. Trimming cost V 5 bases and J 0 bases, with 24 bases left between them.

This clonotype occurred a few times. This sequence joins TRBV19 and TRBJ1-1; D unclear. The CDR3 consists of 12 residues. V was trimmed by 10 bases and J by 1 base, leaving 10 bases between them. The V gene's germline CDR1 is LNHDA and CDR2 SQIVND (reference sequence). CDR3 sequence reads: CATSDGNTEAFF. DNA of the CDR3: TGTGCCACCAGCGACGGGAACACTGAAGCTTTCTTT.

This clonotype has more than one count but fewer than ten. The chain combines TRBV4-1 with TRBJ2-3; the match to TRBD2 covers 9 bases. The CDR3 is made up of 18 amino acids. The germline V gene has CDR1 MGHRA and CDR2 YSYEKL. With V trimmed by 2 bases and J by 2 bases, 11 bases remained unmatched. CDR3 amino acids: CASSQLFGSGGTTDTQYF. CDR3 nucleotides: TGCGCCAGCAGCCAACTCTTCGGGAGCGGGGGGACCACAGATACGCAGTATTTT.

This clonotype turned up a few times. The chain has TRBV7-8 and TRBJ1-1, with 9 bases matching TRBD1. With V trimmed by 5 bases and J by 7 bases, 2 bases remained unmatched. This CDR3 spans 12 amino acids. Looked up from germline, CDR1 is SGHVS and CDR2 is FQNEAQ. The CDR3 DNA follows: TGTGCCAGCAGCCCGGGACAGGGTGAAGCTTTCTTT. Translated, it gives CASSPGQGEAFF.

This clonotype was recorded many times. The genes are TRBV5-1 and TRBJ2-1; D tentatively fits TRBD1 or TRBD2 (6 bases each). This CDR3 contains 16 residues. The V gene lost 8 bases and the J gene lost 0 bases, with 18 bases spanning the gap. The germline gives CDR1 SGHRS, CDR2 YFSETQ. DNA of the CDR3: TGCGCCAGTTTACCCGGGGGCCTCAGCTCCTACAATGAGCAGTTCTTC. This sequence encodes CASLPGGLSSYNEQFF. Full variable domain (outside the CDR3, taken from reference TRBV5-1 and TRBJ2-1): KAGVTQTPRYLIKTRGQQVTLSCSPISGHRSVSWYQQTPGQGLQFLFEYFSETQRNKGNFPGRFSGRQFSNSRSEMNVSTLELGDSALYLCASLPGGLSSYNEQFFGPGTRLTVL.

The chain recombines TRBV15 with TRBJ2-3; 7 bases fit TRBD1. The CDR3 consists of 15 residues. Trimming at V came to 6 bases and at J to 3 bases, leaving 9 bases not matched to a gene. Germline V CDR1 and CDR2: LNHNV, YYDKDF (reference sequence). The CDR3 region has the DNA TGTGCCACCAGACGGCGAGACAGGGAAACAGATACGCAGTATTTT. Protein sequence: CATRRRDRETDTQYF.

This clonotype was seen only a few times. The CDR3 nucleotides read TGTGCCAGCAGCTTGCTGGAAGGGAAGTACGAGCAGTACGTC. It translates to CASSLLEGKYEQYV. This rearrangement joins TRBV5-6 to TRBJ2-7; no clear D. CDR1 and CDR2 (germline): SGHDT, YYEEEE. V lost 1 base and J lost 4, with 12 bases in between. This CDR3 has 14 residues.

This rearrangement joins TRBV6-5 to TRBJ2-5; 10 positions match TRBD1. J lost 5 bases, V lost 4 bases, and 7 bases had no gene match. CDR3 length: 15 residues. Germline-derived CDR1 and CDR2 are MNHEY and SVGAGI. CDR3 loop: CASSSWDRGYETQYF. CDR3 coding DNA: TGTGCCAGCAGTTCCTGGGACAGGGGTTACGAGACCCAGTACTTC.

The chain links TRBV11-2 to TRBJ2-2, with D perhaps TRBD2 (5 bases). The germline CDR1 and CDR2 sequences are SGHAT and FQNNGV. This CDR3 is 17 amino acids long. Trimming cost V 1 base and J 0 bases, with 12 bases left between them. The CDR3 spells CASSLVFASPNTGELFF. The CDR3 coding sequence is TGTGCCAGCAGCTTAGTTTTCGCTAGCCCGAACACCGGGGAGCTGTTTTTT.

This clonotype was observed a few times. The rearrangement links TRBV27 to TRBJ2-1; TRBD2 is a possible D gene (7 bases). The CDR3 is 15 residues long. Germline values: CDR1 MNHEY, CDR2 SMNVEV (reference sequence). Trimming pared 5 bases from V and 6 bases from J, leaving 17 bases between. CDR3 region: CASSLGGPNSNEQFF. CDR3 DNA sequence: TGTGCCAGCAGTCTGGGGGGGCCCAACAGCAATGAGCAGTTCTTC.

This sequence joins TRBV7-3 and TRBJ1-1, with D perhaps TRBD1 (6 bases). This CDR3 region has 13 residues. Between the trimmed V and J ends, which lost 5 bases and 4 bases, there was a span of 11 bases. Germline V gene sequence: CDR1 SGHTA, CDR2 FQGTGA. The CDR3 region has the DNA TGTGCCAGCAGCGAACAGGGTTCCACTGAAGCTTTCTTT. It encodes CASSEQGSTEAFF.

The sample holds a few counts of this clonotype. The chain recombines TRBV7-2 with TRBJ2-3; TRBD1 is a possible D gene (5 bases). Germline assignment: CDR1 SGHTA and CDR2 FQGNSA. V lost 7 bases and J 2 bases, leaving 10 bases between the germline ends. The CDR3 totals 13 residues. This chain's CDR3 is CASTPTDTDTQYF. In DNA form, the CDR3 reads TGTGCCAGCACCCCGACAGACACAGATACGCAGTATTTT.

In the case of this clonotype: At one of its ends the junction is not consistent with the germline gene, which may arise from a read error. The chain combines TRBV7-7 with TRBJ2-2, with D possibly matching TRBD1 (6 bases). Germline V gene data show CDR1 as SSHAT and CDR2 as FNYEAQ (reference sequence). There are 15 residues in the CDR3. In DNA form, the CDR3 reads TGTGCTAGCAGAGAAGGGGGTCCGAACACCGGGGAGCTGTTTTTT. Translated, it gives CASREGGPNTGELFF.

This clonotype has just a few counts. This chain joins TRBV6-5 and TRBJ2-7; 12 bases agree with TRBD1. This CDR3 has 15 amino acids. With 4 bases clipped from V and 4 bases from J, the junction kept 5 bases outside the gene matches. Looked up from germline, CDR1 is MNHEY and CDR2 is SVGAGI. CDR3 in DNA: TGTGCCAGCAGTTCGGGGACAGGGGGCACTTACGAGCAGTACTTC. Its protein product is CASSSGTGGTYEQYF.

V is TRBV4-3 and J is TRBJ2-5; TRBD2 matches at 7 bases. V lost 5 bases and J lost 2; bases outside the gene matches: 8. The germline V gene has CDR1 LGHNA and CDR2 YSLEER. The CDR3 covers 15 residues. CDR3 nucleotide sequence: TGCGCCAGCAGCAGTCAACGCGGGGGTCAAGAGACCCAGTACTTC. Protein: CASSSQRGGQETQYF.

This clonotype was counted a few times. This chain links TRBV6-5 with TRBJ1-2; tentatively, D is TRBD1 (6 bases). The V and J ends lost 0 bases and 5 bases respectively, with 16 bases between them. The CDR3 spans 16 residues. Germline V CDR1 and CDR2: MNHEY, SVGAGI. The CDR3: CASSYSRTGTVYGYTF. CDR3 DNA: TGTGCCAGCAGTTACTCGAGAACAGGGACCGTTTATGGCTACACCTTC.